A selection of T cell receptor beta chains follows, all from one sample in a study of blood T cell repertoires in COVID-19. Clones were sequenced by immunoSEQ multiplex PCR, and TCRdb holds only the in-frame ones, with some missing. The profile shows 250,000 to 300,000 clones, about 91% of them singletons. Sequenced: peripheral blood. The source is a woman in her sixties or seventies with acute or convalescent COVID-19. CDR3s include the opening cysteine and the closing phenylalanine or tryptophan. D genes are given only for firm matches. Clone size is not always given. Where it is, it says once, few, many or a class for expanded clones.

size: NA
J: TRBJ2-7
V: TRBV4-1
D: TRBD1
CDR3: CASSQDGTGYEQYF
DNA: TGCGCCAGCAGCCAAGATGGGACAGGCTACGAGCAGTACTTC

size: NA
J: TRBJ1-5
V: TRBV19
D: NA
CDR3: CASSRDGGGNQPQHF
DNA: TGTGCCAGTTCTAGAGACGGGGGAGGCAATCAGCCCCAGCATTTT

size: NA
J: TRBJ1-2
V: TRBV28
D: TRBD1
CDR3: CASSSADRGVYGYTF
DNA: TGTGCCAGCAGTTCTGCGGACAGGGGGGTCTATGGCTACACCTTC

size: NA
J: TRBJ2-1
V: TRBV9
D: NA
CDR3: CASSGDRLLDNEQFF
DNA: TGTGCCAGCAGCGGAGACAGGCTCCTTGACAATGAGCAGTTCTTC

size: NA
J: TRBJ1-2
V: TRBV5-6
D: NA
CDR3: CASSLGRFAYGYTF
DNA: TGTGCCAGCAGCTTGGGCAGATTCGCCTATGGCTACACCTTC

size: NA
J: TRBJ1-1
V: TRBV10-3
D: TRBD1
CDR3: CAISNSMTGYEAFF
DNA: TGCGCCATCAGTAATAGTATGACAGGGTATGAAGCTTTCTTT

size: NA
J: TRBJ2-7
V: TRBV7-2
D: TRBD2
CDR3: CASSLGLAGGEQYF
DNA: TGTGCCAGCAGCTTAGGACTAGCGGGAGGCGAGCAGTACTTC

size: NA
J: TRBJ1-5
V: TRBV2
D: NA
CDR3: CASSAEVQPQHF
DNA: TGTGCCAGCAGTGCTGAGGTGCAGCCCCAGCATTTT

size: NA
J: TRBJ2-3
V: TRBV7-2
D: NA
CDR3: CASSLDGSGGDTQYF
DNA: TGTGCCAGCAGCTTAGACGGGTCAGGGGGGGATACGCAGTATTTT

size: NA
J: TRBJ2-6
V: TRBV7-5
D: NA
CDR3: CVRSSPATSGRRSGANVLTF
DNA: TGTGTCAGAAGCTCCCCCGCGACTAGCGGGAGACGCTCTGGGGCCAACGTCCTGACTTTC

size: NA
J: TRBJ1-6
V: TRBV9
D: TRBD1
CDR3: CASSAGGQINSPLHF
DNA: TGTGCCAGCAGCGCAGGGGGACAGATTAATTCACCCCTCCACTTT

size: few
J: TRBJ2-7
V: TRBV29-1
D: NA
CDR3: CSVEDTAQYF
DNA: TGCAGCGTTGAGGACACCGCGCAGTACTTC

size: NA
J: TRBJ1-5
V: TRBV3-1/TRBV3-2
D: TRBD1
CDR3: CASSQDRTGTCQPQHF
DNA: TGTGCCAGCAGCCAAGACCGGACAGGGACGTGTCAGCCCCAGCATTTT

size: once
J: TRBJ1-1
V: TRBV30
D: NA
CDR3: CAWSVQAGMKTFF
DNA: TGTGCCTGGAGTGTACAGGCGGGAATGAAAACTTTCTTT

size: few
J: TRBJ1-3
V: TRBV2
D: NA
CDR3: CASSKPGAGNTIYF
DNA: TGTGCCAGCAGTAAGCCCGGAGCTGGAAACACCATATATTTT

size: few
J: TRBJ2-1
V: TRBV14
D: TRBD1
CDR3: CASSRSGTGYNEQFF
DNA: TGTGCCAGCAGCCGATCCGGGACAGGGTACAATGAGCAGTTCTTC

size: NA
J: TRBJ1-1
V: TRBV6-2/TRBV6-3
D: TRBD1
CDR3: CASSYLGQGVTEAFF
DNA: TGTGCCAGCAGTTACCTAGGACAGGGGGTCACTGAAGCTTTCTTT

size: NA
J: TRBJ2-6
V: TRBV3-1/TRBV3-2
D: NA
CDR3: CASSQWASGANVLTF
DNA: TGTGCCAGCAGCCAATGGGCGTCAGGGGCCAACGTCCTGACTTTC

size: once
J: TRBJ1-3
V: TRBV19
D: NA
CDR3: CASSAHSRIQENTIYF
DNA: TGTGCCAGTAGTGCCCACAGCCGTATACAGGAAAACACCATATATTTT

size: few
J: TRBJ1-5
V: TRBV6-4
D: TRBD1
CDR3: CASSQGRNQPQHF
DNA: TGTGCCAGTTCACAGGGGCGCAATCAGCCCCAGCATTTT

size: NA
J: TRBJ2-3
V: TRBV2
D: NA
CDR3: CASRPRIGTDTQYF
DNA: TGTGCCAGCAGACCGCGCATTGGCACAGATACGCAGTATTTT

size: once
J: TRBJ2-7
V: TRBV3-1/TRBV3-2
D: NA
CDR3: CASSPEADASSYEQYF
DNA: TGTGCCAGCAGCCCGGAGGCGGACGCATCCTCCTACGAGCAGTACTTC

size: NA
J: TRBJ2-5
V: TRBV4-1
D: NA
CDR3: CASSQDGEETQYF
DNA: TGCGCCAGCAGCCAAGACGGGGAAGAGACCCAGTACTTC

size: NA
J: TRBJ1-4
V: TRBV5-1
D: NA
CDR3: CASSVSSNSREKLFF
DNA: TGCGCCAGCAGCGTATCATCGAATTCTAGGGAAAAACTGTTTTTT

size: NA
J: TRBJ2-7
V: TRBV11-2
D: TRBD2
CDR3: CASSARTSGTSSYEQYF
DNA: TGTGCCAGCAGCGCCAGGACTAGCGGGACGAGCTCCTACGAGCAGTACTTC

size: NA
J: TRBJ1-1
V: TRBV28
D: NA
CDR3: CASSPNMNTEAFF
DNA: TGTGCCAGCAGTCCGAACATGAACACTGAAGCTTTCTTT

size: NA
J: TRBJ1-1
V: TRBV4-2
D: NA
CDR3: CASSPQIRRTEAFF
DNA: TGTGCCAGCAGCCCTCAGATAAGGAGGACTGAAGCTTTCTTT

size: once
J: TRBJ2-1
V: TRBV28
D: TRBD2
CDR3: CASSSPEKGGRAYNEQFF
DNA: TGTGCCAGCAGTTCCCCCGAGAAAGGCGGGAGGGCCTACAATGAGCAGTTCTTC

size: NA
J: TRBJ2-7
V: TRBV15
D: TRBD1
CDR3: CATSRPGQVFYEQYF
DNA: TGTGCCACCAGCCGCCCGGGACAGGTCTTCTACGAGCAGTACTTC

size: few
J: TRBJ1-1
V: TRBV24-1
D: NA
CDR3: CATSNEKNTEAFF
DNA: TGTGCCACCAGTAATGAGAAGAACACTGAAGCTTTCTTT

size: NA
J: TRBJ1-2
V: TRBV29-1
D: NA
CDR3: CSVEATGPTYGYTF
DNA: TGCAGCGTGGAAGCCACAGGGCCCACCTATGGCTACACCTTC

size: NA
J: TRBJ2-5
V: TRBV29-1
D: TRBD2
CDR3: CSVDRGSGETQYF
DNA: TGCAGCGTTGATCGCGGGAGCGGGGAGACCCAGTACTTC

size: NA
J: TRBJ2-7
V: TRBV11-2
D: TRBD2
CDR3: CASSLVGSSGVGEQYF
DNA: TGTGCCAGCAGCTTAGTCGGGTCTAGCGGGGTAGGAGAGCAGTACTTC

size: once
J: TRBJ1-5
V: TRBV19
D: NA
CDR3: CASSLPEDYGNQPQHF
DNA: TGTGCCAGTAGTCTCCCGGAGGATTATGGCAATCAGCCCCAGCATTTT

size: NA
J: TRBJ1-4
V: TRBV28
D: TRBD1
CDR3: CASSLRDRKLFF
DNA: TGTGCCAGCAGTCTCCGGGACAGAAAACTGTTTTTT

size: NA
J: TRBJ1-3
V: TRBV19
D: TRBD1
CDR3: CASSIRHRQGARGNTIYF
DNA: TGTGCCAGTAGTATACGCCATCGACAGGGGGCGCGTGGAAACACCATATATTTT

size: NA
J: TRBJ2-1
V: TRBV7-6
D: TRBD2
CDR3: CASSSSGTNNEQFF
DNA: TGTGCCAGCAGCTCATCCGGGACTAACAATGAGCAGTTCTTC